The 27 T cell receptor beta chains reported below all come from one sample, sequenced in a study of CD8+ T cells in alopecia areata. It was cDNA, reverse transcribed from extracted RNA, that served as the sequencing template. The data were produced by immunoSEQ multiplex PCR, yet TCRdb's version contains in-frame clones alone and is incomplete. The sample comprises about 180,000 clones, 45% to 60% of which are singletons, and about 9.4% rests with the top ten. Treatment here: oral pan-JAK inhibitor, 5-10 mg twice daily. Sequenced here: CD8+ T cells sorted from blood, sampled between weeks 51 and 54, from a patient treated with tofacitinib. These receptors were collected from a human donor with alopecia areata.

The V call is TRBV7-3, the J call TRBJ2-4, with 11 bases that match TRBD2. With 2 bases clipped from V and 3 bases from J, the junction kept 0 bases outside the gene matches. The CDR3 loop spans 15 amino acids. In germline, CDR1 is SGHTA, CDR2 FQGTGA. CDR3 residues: CASSLLAGGKNIQYF. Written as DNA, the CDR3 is TGTGCCAGCAGCTTACTAGCGGGGGGCAAAAACATTCAGTACTTC.

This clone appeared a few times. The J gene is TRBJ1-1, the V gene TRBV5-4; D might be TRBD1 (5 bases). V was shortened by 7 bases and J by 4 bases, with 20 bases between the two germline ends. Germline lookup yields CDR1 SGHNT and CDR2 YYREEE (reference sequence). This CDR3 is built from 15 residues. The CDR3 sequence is CASAPREGFSTEAFF. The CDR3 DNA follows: TGTGCCAGCGCACCTCGGGAGGGGTTCAGCACTGAAGCTTTCTTT.

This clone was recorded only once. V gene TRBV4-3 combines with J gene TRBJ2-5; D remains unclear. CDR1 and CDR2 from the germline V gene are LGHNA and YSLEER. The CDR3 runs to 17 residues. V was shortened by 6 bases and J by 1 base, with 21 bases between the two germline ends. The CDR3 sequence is CASRPTLLGRSQETQYF. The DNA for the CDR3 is TGCGCCAGCAGACCCACGCTCCTCGGACGCTCCCAAGAGACCCAGTACTTC.

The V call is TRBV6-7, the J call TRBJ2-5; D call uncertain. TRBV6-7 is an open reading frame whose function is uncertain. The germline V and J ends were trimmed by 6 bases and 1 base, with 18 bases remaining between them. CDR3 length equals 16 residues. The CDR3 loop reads CASSRSVGLRQETQYF. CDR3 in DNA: TGTGCCAGCAGCCGTTCGGTGGGATTGCGCCAAGAGACCCAGTACTTC.

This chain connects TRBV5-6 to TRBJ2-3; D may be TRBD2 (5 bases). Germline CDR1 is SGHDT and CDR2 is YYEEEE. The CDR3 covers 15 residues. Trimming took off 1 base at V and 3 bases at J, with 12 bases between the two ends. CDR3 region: CASSLTSFGTDTQYF. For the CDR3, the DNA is TGTGCCAGCAGCTTGACTAGTTTTGGGACAGATACGCAGTATTTT.

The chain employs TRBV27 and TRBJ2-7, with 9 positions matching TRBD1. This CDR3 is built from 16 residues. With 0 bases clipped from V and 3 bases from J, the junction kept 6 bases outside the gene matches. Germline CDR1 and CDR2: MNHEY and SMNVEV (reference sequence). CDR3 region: CASSLSPGTGYYEQYF. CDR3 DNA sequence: TGTGCCAGCAGTTTATCCCCCGGGACAGGGTACTACGAGCAGTACTTC.

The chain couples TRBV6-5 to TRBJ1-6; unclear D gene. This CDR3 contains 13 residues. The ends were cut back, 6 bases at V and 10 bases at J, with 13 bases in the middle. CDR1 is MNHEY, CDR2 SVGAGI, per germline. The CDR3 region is CASRAEGLSPLHF. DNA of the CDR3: TGTGCCAGCAGGGCGGAGGGTCTCTCACCCCTCCACTTT.

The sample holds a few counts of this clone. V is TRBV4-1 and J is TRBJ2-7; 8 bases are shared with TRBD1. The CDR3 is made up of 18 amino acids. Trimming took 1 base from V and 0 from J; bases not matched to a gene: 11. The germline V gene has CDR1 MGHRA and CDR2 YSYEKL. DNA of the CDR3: TGCGCCAGCAGCCAAGCCTCTCAGACAGGGGCCAGCTCCTACGAGCAGTACTTC. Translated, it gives CASSQASQTGASSYEQYF.

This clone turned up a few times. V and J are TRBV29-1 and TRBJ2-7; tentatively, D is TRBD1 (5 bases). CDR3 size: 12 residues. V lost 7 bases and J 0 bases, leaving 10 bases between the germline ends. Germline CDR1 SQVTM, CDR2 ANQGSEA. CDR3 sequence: CSATGPSYEQYF. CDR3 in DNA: TGCAGCGCCACAGGACCCTCCTACGAGCAGTACTTC.

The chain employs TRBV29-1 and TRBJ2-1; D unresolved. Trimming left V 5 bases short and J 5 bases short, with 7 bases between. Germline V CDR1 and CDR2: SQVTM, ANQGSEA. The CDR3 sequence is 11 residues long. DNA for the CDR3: TGCAGCGTTCGTGCTGACAATGAGCAGTTCTTC. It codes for CSVRADNEQFF.

The CDR3 sequence: CASSFAGATEAFF. The CDR3 DNA sequence: TGCGCCAGCAGCTTCGCAGGCGCCACTGAAGCTTTCTTT. The genes are TRBV5-1 and TRBJ1-1; D unclear. This CDR3 is 13 amino acids long. Germline lookup yields CDR1 SGHRS and CDR2 YFSETQ. The V gene lost 2 bases and the J gene lost 4 bases, with 9 bases spanning the gap.

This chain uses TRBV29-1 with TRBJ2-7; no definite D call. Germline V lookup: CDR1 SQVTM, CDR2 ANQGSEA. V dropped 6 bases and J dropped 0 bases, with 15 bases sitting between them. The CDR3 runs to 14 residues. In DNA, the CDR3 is TGCAGCGTCCTCTTTGCCGGAAGCTCCTACGAGCAGTACTTC. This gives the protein CSVLFAGSSYEQYF.

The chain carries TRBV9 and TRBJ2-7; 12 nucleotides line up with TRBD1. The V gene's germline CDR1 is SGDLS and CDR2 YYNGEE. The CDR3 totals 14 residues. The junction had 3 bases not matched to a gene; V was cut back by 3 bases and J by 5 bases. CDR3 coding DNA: TGTGCCAGCAGCGCCGGGACAGGGGGCGACGAGCAGTACTTC. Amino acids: CASSAGTGGDEQYF.

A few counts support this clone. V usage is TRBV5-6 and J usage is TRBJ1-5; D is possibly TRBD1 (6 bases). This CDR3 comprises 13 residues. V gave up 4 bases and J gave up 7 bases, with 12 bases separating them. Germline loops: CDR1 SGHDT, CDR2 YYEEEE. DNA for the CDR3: TGTGCCAGCAGCCGGGGACACGGCCAGCCCCAGCATTTT. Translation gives CASSRGHGQPQHF.

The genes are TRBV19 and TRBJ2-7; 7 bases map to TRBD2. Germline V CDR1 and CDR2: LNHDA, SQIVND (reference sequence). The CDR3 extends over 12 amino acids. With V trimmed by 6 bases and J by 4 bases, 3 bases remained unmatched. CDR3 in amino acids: CASRDGGYEQYF. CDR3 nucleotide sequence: TGTGCCAGTAGGGACGGGGGGTACGAGCAGTACTTC.

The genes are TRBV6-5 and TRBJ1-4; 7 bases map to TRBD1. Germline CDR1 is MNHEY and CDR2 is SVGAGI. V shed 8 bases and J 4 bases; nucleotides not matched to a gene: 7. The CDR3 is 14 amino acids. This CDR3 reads CASGHGTVNEKLFF. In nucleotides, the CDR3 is TGTGCCAGCGGTCACGGGACAGTTAATGAAAAACTGTTTTTT.

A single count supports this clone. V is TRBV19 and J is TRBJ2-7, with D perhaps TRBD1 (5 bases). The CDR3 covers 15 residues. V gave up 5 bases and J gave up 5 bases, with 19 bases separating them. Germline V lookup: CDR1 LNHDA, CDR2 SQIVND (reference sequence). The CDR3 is CASSGTGQGRNEQYF. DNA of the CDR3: TGTGCCAGTAGTGGAACCGGGCAGGGTAGGAACGAGCAGTACTTC.

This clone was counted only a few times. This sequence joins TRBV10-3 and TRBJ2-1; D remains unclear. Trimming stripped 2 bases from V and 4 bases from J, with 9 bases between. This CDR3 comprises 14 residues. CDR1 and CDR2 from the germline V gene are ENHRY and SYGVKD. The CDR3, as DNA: TGTGCCATCAGTGAGGGGCAGATGTACAATGAGCAGTTCTTC. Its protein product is CAISEGQMYNEQFF.

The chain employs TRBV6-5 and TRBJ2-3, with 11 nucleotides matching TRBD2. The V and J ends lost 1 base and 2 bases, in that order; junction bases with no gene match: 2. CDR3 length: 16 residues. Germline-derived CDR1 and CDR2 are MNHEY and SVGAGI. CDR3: CASSYFSGGATDTQYF. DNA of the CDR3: TGTGCCAGCAGTTACTTTAGCGGGGGGGCCACAGATACGCAGTATTTT.

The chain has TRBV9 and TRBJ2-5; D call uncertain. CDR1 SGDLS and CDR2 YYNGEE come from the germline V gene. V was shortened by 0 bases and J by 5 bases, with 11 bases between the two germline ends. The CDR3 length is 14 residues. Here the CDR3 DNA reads TGTGCCAGCAGCGTAGGTGGCGGTATGGAGACCCAGTACTTC. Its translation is CASSVGGGMETQYF. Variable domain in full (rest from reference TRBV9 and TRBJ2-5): DSGVTQTPKHLITATGQRVTLRCSPRSGDLSVYWYQQSLDQGLQFLIQYYNGEERAKGNILERFSAQQFPDLHSELNLSSLELGDSALYFCASSVGGGMETQYFGPGTRLLVL.

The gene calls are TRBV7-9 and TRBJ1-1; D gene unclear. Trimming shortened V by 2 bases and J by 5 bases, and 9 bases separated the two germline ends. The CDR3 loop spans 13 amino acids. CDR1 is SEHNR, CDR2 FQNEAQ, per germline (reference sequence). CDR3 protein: CASSLPGRTEAFF. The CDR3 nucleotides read TGTGCCAGCAGCTTACCCGGAAGGACTGAAGCTTTCTTT.

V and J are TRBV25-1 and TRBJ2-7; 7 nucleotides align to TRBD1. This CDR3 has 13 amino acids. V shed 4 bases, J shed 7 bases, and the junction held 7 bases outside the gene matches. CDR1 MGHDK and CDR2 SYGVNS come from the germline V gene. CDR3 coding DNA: TGTGCCAGCAGTGTTGGGTCCAGGGGGGAGCAGTACTTC. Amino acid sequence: CASSVGSRGEQYF.

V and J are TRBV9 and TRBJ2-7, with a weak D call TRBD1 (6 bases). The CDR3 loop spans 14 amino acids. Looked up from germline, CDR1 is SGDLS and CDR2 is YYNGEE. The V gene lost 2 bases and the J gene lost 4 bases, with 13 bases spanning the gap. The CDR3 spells CASSVGDIGYEQYF. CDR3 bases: TGTGCCAGCAGCGTGGGGGACATCGGTTACGAGCAGTACTTC.

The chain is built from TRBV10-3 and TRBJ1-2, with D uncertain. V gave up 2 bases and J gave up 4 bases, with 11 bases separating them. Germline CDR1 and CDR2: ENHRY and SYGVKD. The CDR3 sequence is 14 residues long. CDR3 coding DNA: TGTGCCATCAGTGAGACGGAGGGAATCTATGGCTACACCTTC. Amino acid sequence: CAISETEGIYGYTF.

CDR3: CASNLGVSNQPQHF. For the CDR3, the DNA is TGTGCCAGCAATCTAGGAGTTAGCAATCAGCCCCAGCATTTT. The chain uses TRBV2 and TRBJ1-5, with no clear D. Germline assignment: CDR1 SNHLY and CDR2 FYNNEI. V shed 7 bases and J shed 0 bases, with 10 bases lying between them. This CDR3 has 14 residues.

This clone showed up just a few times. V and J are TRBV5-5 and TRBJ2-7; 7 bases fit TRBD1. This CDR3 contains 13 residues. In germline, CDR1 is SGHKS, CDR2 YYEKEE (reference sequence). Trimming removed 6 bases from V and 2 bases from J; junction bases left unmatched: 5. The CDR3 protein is CASTSDRTYEQYF. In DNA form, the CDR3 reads TGTGCCAGCACCTCGGACAGGACCTACGAGCAGTACTTC. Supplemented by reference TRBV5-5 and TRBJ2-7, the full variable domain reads DAGVTQSPTHLIKTRGQQVTLRCSPISGHKSVSWYQQVLGQGPQFIFQYYEKEERGRGNFPDRFSARQFPNYSSELNVNALLLGDSALYLCASTSDRTYEQYFGPGTRLTVT.

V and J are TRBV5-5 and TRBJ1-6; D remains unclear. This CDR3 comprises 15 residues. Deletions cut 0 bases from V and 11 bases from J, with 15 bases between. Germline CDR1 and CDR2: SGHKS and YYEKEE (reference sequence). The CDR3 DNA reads TGTGCCAGCAGCTTGGTTCAACCCAGCGTTCCACCCCTCCACTTT. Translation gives CASSLVQPSVPPLHF.